The rows below give T cell receptor beta chains drawn from one sample of a study of blood T cell repertoires in COVID-19. The repertoire was sequenced with immunoSEQ multiplex PCR; TCRdb's copy has only in-frame clones and lacks some. Of more than 25,000 clones detected, around 85% appear once; the ten largest clones hold around 6.6%. Sequenced sample: peripheral blood. The receptors come from a man aged 55 to 69 with active COVID-19. CDR3s include the opening cysteine and the closing phenylalanine or tryptophan. The D gene is left open where the match is weak. Not all rows give a size; the values are once, few, many and, for expanded clones, a class.

J: TRBJ2-3
size: -
V: TRBV7-9
D: TRBD1
DNA: TGTGCCAGCATGAAGATGAGTACCGGGACAGGGGTCAGAGATACGCAGTATTTT
CDR3: CASMKMSTGTGVRDTQYF

J: TRBJ2-7
size: -
V: TRBV27
D: TRBD1
DNA: TGTGCCAGCAGCTCCGGGACAGGGTACCACGAGCAGTACTTC
CDR3: CASSSGTGYHEQYF

J: TRBJ1-2
size: once
V: TRBV9
D: -
DNA: TGTGCCAGCACCCCATCGGGAGGGTCTGGCTACACCTTC
CDR3: CASTPSGGSGYTF

J: TRBJ2-2
size: -
V: TRBV18
D: -
DNA: TGTGCCAGCCAGGGCTACGCGAACACCGGGGAGCTGTTTTTT
CDR3: CASQGYANTGELFF

J: TRBJ2-1
size: -
V: TRBV11-3
D: -
DNA: TGTGCCAGCAGCTTAGATGACGCGGGTGAGCAGTTCTTC
CDR3: CASSLDDAGEQFF

J: TRBJ2-1
size: -
V: TRBV20-1
D: -
DNA: TGCAGTGCTAGTATCGGGTGGCCCCCAAGTTACAATGAGCAGTTCTTC
CDR3: CSASIGWPPSYNEQFF

J: TRBJ1-2
size: few
V: TRBV9
D: -
DNA: TGTGCCAGTTGGAGCGGGGCGGGTGGCTACACCTTC
CDR3: CASWSGAGGYTF

J: TRBJ2-3
size: -
V: TRBV28
D: TRBD1
DNA: TGTGCCAGCAGCCGACAGGGGTCGACTACAGATACGCAGTATTTT
CDR3: CASSRQGSTTDTQYF

J: TRBJ2-7
size: -
V: TRBV2
D: -
DNA: TGTGCCAGCAGTGGAACAGGGCGCGAGCAGTACTTC
CDR3: CASSGTGREQYF

J: TRBJ1-1
size: few
V: TRBV28
D: TRBD1
DNA: TGTGCCAGCGAGACGACAGGGGTGCACACTGAAGCTTTCTTT
CDR3: CASETTGVHTEAFF

J: TRBJ2-3
size: -
V: TRBV28
D: TRBD2
DNA: TGTGCCAGCCGGACTAGCGGGAGTGTGCTCCCGCAGTATTTT
CDR3: CASRTSGSVLPQYF

J: TRBJ2-2
size: once
V: TRBV5-1
D: TRBD1
DNA: TGCGCCAGCAGCTTGACCGCGGGACAGGCCGGCGGGGGGGAGCTGTTTTTT
CDR3: CASSLTAGQAGGGELFF

J: TRBJ2-7
size: -
V: TRBV28
D: TRBD1
DNA: TGTGCCAGCAGTTTCGGGACAGGGAGCAACGAGCAGTACTTC
CDR3: CASSFGTGSNEQYF

J: TRBJ2-3
size: -
V: TRBV14
D: -
DNA: TGTGCCAGCAGCCAAGAACAGGGCTACCGGGGAGATACGCAGTATTTT
CDR3: CASSQEQGYRGDTQYF

J: TRBJ2-2
size: -
V: TRBV7-6
D: TRBD2
DNA: TGTGCCAGCAGCTCGGGACTAGCGGGAAGGGCCGGGGAGCTGTTTTTT
CDR3: CASSSGLAGRAGELFF

J: TRBJ2-1
size: once
V: TRBV5-4
D: TRBD2
DNA: TGTGCCAGCAGCGTAGGACTAGACTACAATGAGCAGTTCTTC
CDR3: CASSVGLDYNEQFF

J: TRBJ2-1
size: -
V: TRBV7-8
D: TRBD1
DNA: TGTGCCAGCAGCTTAGTCGGTCAGGGGGTTTACAATGAGCAGTTCTTC
CDR3: CASSLVGQGVYNEQFF

J: TRBJ2-5
size: -
V: TRBV13
D: -
DNA: TGTGCCAGCACTATGAGACAAGAGACCCAGTACTTC
CDR3: CASTMRQETQYF

J: TRBJ2-5
size: -
V: TRBV7-6
D: -
DNA: TGTGCCAGCAGCTTAGTTCCCGGTACTACAAGAGGGACCCAGTACTTC
CDR3: CASSLVPGTTRGTQYF

J: TRBJ1-5
size: -
V: TRBV19
D: -
DNA: TGTGCCAGTTCCACAGGGCCGGGGCAGCCCCAGCATTTT
CDR3: CASSTGPGQPQHF

J: TRBJ2-4
size: -
V: TRBV11-3
D: TRBD2
DNA: TGTGCCAGCAGCTTAGACGGGAGGGCCCGGAAAAACATTCAGTACTTC
CDR3: CASSLDGRARKNIQYF

J: TRBJ2-5
size: -
V: TRBV18
D: -
DNA: TGTGCCAGCTCACCACAGCATCAAGAGACCCAGTACTTC
CDR3: CASSPQHQETQYF

J: TRBJ2-7
size: -
V: TRBV28
D: -
DNA: TGTGCCAGCAGTTTTACAGGGATTCCCTACGAGCAGTACTTC
CDR3: CASSFTGIPYEQYF

J: TRBJ2-1
size: -
V: TRBV7-2
D: TRBD2
DNA: TGTGCCAGCAGCTTCGGGGGACTAGCGGGAGTGGGTAATGAGCAGTTCTTC
CDR3: CASSFGGLAGVGNEQFF

J: TRBJ2-1
size: -
V: TRBV2
D: -
DNA: TGTGCCACCCCCGGACTCAACGGCAATGAGCAGTTCTTC
CDR3: CATPGLNGNEQFF

J: TRBJ1-6
size: -
V: TRBV7-8
D: -
DNA: TGTGCCAGCAGGGGGGGGGCTTTGGCTTCCCTCCACTTT
CDR3: CASRGGALASLHF